This is a list of T cell receptor beta chains from one sample in a study of cytomegalovirus exposure and HLA in healthy donors. Produced via immunoSEQ multiplex PCR; TCRdb's table is partial and in-frame only. Among around 170,000 clones, over 75% were seen once, and the ten largest hold less than 0.65%. Material for sequencing was PBMCs. The receptors stem from a woman aged 45 to 65 in good health and CMV-seronegative. Both conserved end residues are part of each CDR3. The D gene is left open where the match is weak. Not every row has a clone size; where given, it reads once, few, many or a size class.

cdr3_length: 18
v_call: TRBV7-3
clone_size: -
d_call: TRBD1
j_call: TRBJ2-6
cdr3_nt: TGTGCCAGCAGCTCCTCGGGACAGGGGAGTTCTGGGGCCAACGTCCTGACTTTC
cdr3_aa: CASSSSGQGSSGANVLTF

cdr3_length: 13
v_call: TRBV7-3
clone_size: once
d_call: -
j_call: TRBJ1-6
cdr3_nt: TGTGCCAGCAGTTACAGGTTTAATTCACCCCTCCACTTT
cdr3_aa: CASSYRFNSPLHF

cdr3_length: 14
v_call: TRBV29-1
clone_size: -
d_call: -
j_call: TRBJ2-7
cdr3_nt: TGCAGCGTTGTCGGTCAGGCGTCCCCCTACGAGCAGTACTTC
cdr3_aa: CSVVGQASPYEQYF

cdr3_length: 12
v_call: TRBV5-5
clone_size: -
d_call: -
j_call: TRBJ2-7
cdr3_nt: TGTGCCAGCAGCATGACAGTCGGGGAGCAGTACTTC
cdr3_aa: CASSMTVGEQYF

cdr3_length: 15
v_call: TRBV6-1
clone_size: -
d_call: TRBD1
j_call: TRBJ2-7
cdr3_nt: TGTGCCAGCAGTGGGACAGGGGGCTACCCTCACGAGCAGTACTTC
cdr3_aa: CASSGTGGYPHEQYF

cdr3_length: 17
v_call: TRBV27
clone_size: -
d_call: -
j_call: TRBJ1-5
cdr3_nt: TGTGCCAGCAGGTCTACCCTAGACAGTATAATCAATCAGCCCCAGCATTTT
cdr3_aa: CASRSTLDSIINQPQHF

cdr3_length: 15
v_call: TRBV7-6
clone_size: once
d_call: TRBD2
j_call: TRBJ2-1
cdr3_nt: TGTGCCAGCAGCTCCCAAGCGGGAGCAGGGAATGAGCAGTTCTTC
cdr3_aa: CASSSQAGAGNEQFF

cdr3_length: 15
v_call: TRBV5-1
clone_size: -
d_call: -
j_call: TRBJ2-2
cdr3_nt: TGCGCCAGCACTCCTGGAAGAACGGGCACCGGGGAGCTGTTTTTT
cdr3_aa: CASTPGRTGTGELFF

cdr3_length: 15
v_call: TRBV19
clone_size: -
d_call: -
j_call: TRBJ1-2
cdr3_nt: TGTGCCAGTAGTCCCTCCGGGACAACTAACTATGGCTACACCTTC
cdr3_aa: CASSPSGTTNYGYTF

cdr3_length: 11
v_call: TRBV7-2
clone_size: once
d_call: -
j_call: TRBJ1-1
cdr3_nt: TGTGCCAGCAGCCGAGACACTGAAGCTTTCTTT
cdr3_aa: CASSRDTEAFF

cdr3_length: 17
v_call: TRBV11-2
clone_size: -
d_call: TRBD1
j_call: TRBJ2-7
cdr3_nt: TGTGCCAGCAGCTTAGCAAGGACAGGGGGGACCGTAATGGAGCAGTACTTC
cdr3_aa: CASSLARTGGTVMEQYF

cdr3_length: 13
v_call: TRBV27
clone_size: once
d_call: TRBD1
j_call: TRBJ2-7
cdr3_nt: TGTGCCAGCAGGGGGACAGGGGCGCGGGAGCAGTACTTC
cdr3_aa: CASRGTGAREQYF

cdr3_length: 15
v_call: TRBV19
clone_size: -
d_call: -
j_call: TRBJ1-4
cdr3_nt: TGTGCCAGTAGTATAGATCTTGACTACGATGAAAAACTGTTTTTT
cdr3_aa: CASSIDLDYDEKLFF

cdr3_length: 14
v_call: TRBV10-3
clone_size: few
d_call: TRBD2
j_call: TRBJ2-3
cdr3_nt: TGTGCCACTGGAGGGGTAGCGGGGACAGATACGCAGTATTTT
cdr3_aa: CATGGVAGTDTQYF

cdr3_length: 14
v_call: TRBV19
clone_size: -
d_call: -
j_call: TRBJ1-3
cdr3_nt: TGTGCCAGTAGTAGCGCGGGGGGTGGAAACACCATATATTTT
cdr3_aa: CASSSAGGGNTIYF

cdr3_length: 14
v_call: TRBV27
clone_size: -
d_call: -
j_call: TRBJ1-4
cdr3_nt: TGTGCCAGCAGTCAGGCGGGGAGCACGGTTAAACTGTTTTTT
cdr3_aa: CASSQAGSTVKLFF

cdr3_length: 13
v_call: TRBV5-6
clone_size: once
d_call: -
j_call: TRBJ1-1
cdr3_nt: TGTGCCAGCAGCTTGGGGGCCAGGACTGAAGCTTTCTTT
cdr3_aa: CASSLGARTEAFF

cdr3_length: 15
v_call: TRBV15
clone_size: -
d_call: -
j_call: TRBJ2-5
cdr3_nt: TGTGCCACCAGCAGAGACCCAGCGCAACAAGAGACCCAGTACTTC
cdr3_aa: CATSRDPAQQETQYF

cdr3_length: 15
v_call: TRBV30
clone_size: -
d_call: TRBD1
j_call: TRBJ2-1
cdr3_nt: TGTGCCTGGAGTGTATGGGACAGGGTCTACAATGAGCAGTTCTTC
cdr3_aa: CAWSVWDRVYNEQFF

cdr3_length: 14
v_call: TRBV7-9
clone_size: -
d_call: -
j_call: TRBJ1-2
cdr3_nt: TGTGCCAGCAGCTTAGGAGGGAGTAGCTATGGCTACACCTTC
cdr3_aa: CASSLGGSSYGYTF

cdr3_length: 15
v_call: TRBV7-8
clone_size: -
d_call: TRBD1
j_call: TRBJ2-7
cdr3_nt: TGTGCCAGCAGCCCTCCGGGACAGACAGGAGGCGAGCAGTACTTC
cdr3_aa: CASSPPGQTGGEQYF

cdr3_length: 19
v_call: TRBV23-1
clone_size: -
d_call: -
j_call: TRBJ1-1
cdr3_nt: TGCGCCAGCAGTCAATCCCGGGATGGGCAGGACTACTGTATCACTGAAGCTTTCTTT
cdr3_aa: CASSQSRDGQDYCITEAFF

cdr3_length: 15
v_call: TRBV30
clone_size: -
d_call: -
j_call: TRBJ1-4
cdr3_nt: TGTGCCTGGAGTGTACCTTGGGGCGCTAATGAAAAACTGTTTTTT
cdr3_aa: CAWSVPWGANEKLFF

cdr3_length: 14
v_call: TRBV7-2
clone_size: -
d_call: TRBD1
j_call: TRBJ2-7
cdr3_nt: TGTGCCAGCAGCTTACGACCACAGGGGAACGAGCAGTACTTC
cdr3_aa: CASSLRPQGNEQYF

cdr3_length: 15
v_call: TRBV30
clone_size: -
d_call: TRBD1
j_call: TRBJ1-6
cdr3_nt: TGTGCCTGGAGACCGAGACAGGGGGTCAATTCACCCCTCCACTTT
cdr3_aa: CAWRPRQGVNSPLHF

cdr3_length: 17
v_call: TRBV4-1
clone_size: -
d_call: TRBD1
j_call: TRBJ1-3
cdr3_nt: TGCGCCAGCATTACATCCACTGGTGACAGGGCTGGAAACACCATATATTTT
cdr3_aa: CASITSTGDRAGNTIYF

cdr3_length: 15
v_call: TRBV25-1
clone_size: -
d_call: -
j_call: TRBJ2-6
cdr3_nt: TGTGCCAGCAGGAGGGGGGGCTCTGGGGCCAACGTCCTGACTTTC
cdr3_aa: CASRRGGSGANVLTF

cdr3_length: 15
v_call: TRBV5-1
clone_size: -
d_call: -
j_call: TRBJ1-1
cdr3_nt: TGCGCCAGCAGCTCCGGTCGGGGAGGGGACACTGAAGCTTTCTTT
cdr3_aa: CASSSGRGGDTEAFF

cdr3_length: 16
v_call: TRBV4-3
clone_size: -
d_call: -
j_call: TRBJ2-1
cdr3_nt: TGCGCCAGCAGCCAAGATTGGCGGGGCCTATACAATGAGCAGTTCTTC
cdr3_aa: CASSQDWRGLYNEQFF

cdr3_length: 14
v_call: TRBV6-5
clone_size: -
d_call: -
j_call: TRBJ2-5
cdr3_nt: TGTGCCAGCAGTTACTCCACTAGCCAAGAGACCCAGTACTTC
cdr3_aa: CASSYSTSQETQYF

cdr3_length: 16
v_call: TRBV28
clone_size: -
d_call: TRBD1
j_call: TRBJ2-1
cdr3_nt: TGTGCCAGCAGTTTAACGGGCGAATGGACAGGGGTTGAGCAGTTCTTC
cdr3_aa: CASSLTGEWTGVEQFF

cdr3_length: 14
v_call: TRBV25-1
clone_size: -
d_call: TRBD1
j_call: TRBJ2-7
cdr3_nt: TGTGCCAGCAGTGATAGGACAGGGGCCTACGAGCAGTACTTC
cdr3_aa: CASSDRTGAYEQYF

cdr3_length: 14
v_call: TRBV6-6
clone_size: -
d_call: TRBD2
j_call: TRBJ2-5
cdr3_nt: TGTGCCAGCAGTCCGACTAGCGGGGGCAGAACCCAGTACTTC
cdr3_aa: CASSPTSGGRTQYF

cdr3_length: 14
v_call: TRBV28
clone_size: -
d_call: -
j_call: TRBJ2-1
cdr3_nt: TGTGCCAGCAGTCCGTCCTTGGAGGAGAATGAGCAGTTCTTC
cdr3_aa: CASSPSLEENEQFF

cdr3_length: 14
v_call: TRBV14
clone_size: -
d_call: TRBD1
j_call: TRBJ1-2
cdr3_nt: TGTGCCAGCACTAAAGGCAGGGGACAGGGAGGCTACACCTTC
cdr3_aa: CASTKGRGQGGYTF

cdr3_length: 13
v_call: TRBV7-9
clone_size: -
d_call: -
j_call: TRBJ1-2
cdr3_nt: TGTGCCAGCAGCTTTTCAGGGGACGATGGCTACACCTTC
cdr3_aa: CASSFSGDDGYTF

cdr3_length: 14
v_call: TRBV5-4
clone_size: once
d_call: -
j_call: TRBJ1-5
cdr3_nt: TGTGCCAGCAGCTTAGCGGGGGGGAATCAGCCCCAGCATTTT
cdr3_aa: CASSLAGGNQPQHF

cdr3_length: 16
v_call: TRBV15
clone_size: once
d_call: -
j_call: TRBJ1-5
cdr3_nt: TGTGCCACCAGCAGAGGAACAGGAGATAGCAATCAGCCCCAGCATTTT
cdr3_aa: CATSRGTGDSNQPQHF

cdr3_length: 14
v_call: TRBV28
clone_size: -
d_call: -
j_call: TRBJ1-2
cdr3_nt: TGTGCCAGCAGTTTTCCCCTGGCAGGGTATGGCTACACCTTC
cdr3_aa: CASSFPLAGYGYTF

cdr3_length: 14
v_call: TRBV28
clone_size: once
d_call: TRBD1
j_call: TRBJ1-1
cdr3_nt: TGTGCCAGCAGTTTGGACAGGGGAGGCACTGAAGCTTTCTTT
cdr3_aa: CASSLDRGGTEAFF

cdr3_length: 15
v_call: TRBV4-3
clone_size: -
d_call: -
j_call: TRBJ2-1
cdr3_nt: TGCGCCAGCAGCCAAGATATCGTGGCAGGGGATGAGCAGTTCTTC
cdr3_aa: CASSQDIVAGDEQFF

cdr3_length: 15
v_call: TRBV2
clone_size: -
d_call: TRBD2
j_call: TRBJ2-3
cdr3_nt: TGTGCCAGCAGTGATGTAGCTAGCGGGGCAGATACGCAGTATTTT
cdr3_aa: CASSDVASGADTQYF

cdr3_length: 16
v_call: TRBV5-1
clone_size: -
d_call: -
j_call: TRBJ1-1
cdr3_nt: TGCGCCAGCAGCTTGGACCTCACGGGGGGGGGCACTGAAGCTTTCTTT
cdr3_aa: CASSLDLTGGGTEAFF

cdr3_length: 16
v_call: TRBV18
clone_size: -
d_call: -
j_call: TRBJ2-7
cdr3_nt: TGTGCCAGCTCATCGGGGGGACAGGCGATCTCCTACGAGCAGTACTTC
cdr3_aa: CASSSGGQAISYEQYF

cdr3_length: 14
v_call: TRBV5-1
clone_size: -
d_call: -
j_call: TRBJ2-3
cdr3_nt: TGCGCCAGCAGCACGGGGAGAAGCACAGATACGCAGTATTTT
cdr3_aa: CASSTGRSTDTQYF

cdr3_length: 13
v_call: TRBV2
clone_size: -
d_call: -
j_call: TRBJ2-2
cdr3_nt: TGTGCCAGCAGTGTAGAGGGGGCCGGGGAGCTGTTTTTT
cdr3_aa: CASSVEGAGELFF

cdr3_length: 17
v_call: TRBV5-1
clone_size: -
d_call: -
j_call: TRBJ2-1
cdr3_nt: TGCGCCAGCAGCTTGTCTTCAGCAGGGTGGATGGATGGTGAGCAGTTCTTC
cdr3_aa: CASSLSSAGWMDGEQFF

cdr3_length: 16
v_call: TRBV4-1
clone_size: few
d_call: TRBD1
j_call: TRBJ1-1
cdr3_nt: TGCGCCAGCAGCCAATTTCGAGACAGGGCGAACACTGAAGCTTTCTTT
cdr3_aa: CASSQFRDRANTEAFF

cdr3_length: 14
v_call: TRBV10-2
clone_size: few
d_call: TRBD1
j_call: TRBJ2-7
cdr3_nt: TGCGCCAGCAGGGGACAGGGGAGCTCCTACGAGCAGTACTTC
cdr3_aa: CASRGQGSSYEQYF

cdr3_length: 15
v_call: TRBV7-8
clone_size: -
d_call: TRBD2
j_call: TRBJ2-3
cdr3_nt: TGTGCCAGCAGCTTCAGAACGGGAGGCGTCGATACGCAGTATTTT
cdr3_aa: CASSFRTGGVDTQYF

cdr3_length: 18
v_call: TRBV28
clone_size: few
d_call: -
j_call: TRBJ1-5
cdr3_nt: TGTGCCAGCGGAGTAGCCCCGGCAGGGGACTATAGCAATCAGCCCCAGCATTTT
cdr3_aa: CASGVAPAGDYSNQPQHF

cdr3_length: 14
v_call: TRBV5-1
clone_size: -
d_call: -
j_call: TRBJ1-3
cdr3_nt: TGCGCCAGCAGCTTGGCTCTCTCTGGAAACACCATATATTTT
cdr3_aa: CASSLALSGNTIYF